The clone carrying this T cell receptor beta chain was seen only once. Its antigen is not known. CDR3 length: 15 residues. Trimming cost V 0 bases and J 1 base, with 10 bases left between them. The germline V gene encodes CDR1 SGHRS and CDR2 YFSETQ. TCRdb keeps only in-frame clones here, not all; method: immunoSEQ multiplex PCR. This table holds 150,000 to 180,000 clones, 90% found once. This sample was taken from a study of T cell responses to AZD1222 COVID-19 vaccine. Study-level points and caveats: Only after the peak T cell response were repertoires sampled.

The starting material was peripheral blood, obtained on day 0 of AZD1222 vaccination. The rearrangement links TRBV5-1 to TRBJ1-1; D call uncertain. This receptor was identified in an adult in good health. The CDR3 DNA sequence: TGCGCCAGCAGCTTGGGTCCCCAGGAGAACACTGAAGCTTTCTTT. This sequence encodes CASSLGPQENTEAFF.